This record looks at one T cell receptor beta chain sequence and its context. Antigen specificity is unknown. The data were produced by immunoSEQ multiplex PCR, yet TCRdb's version contains in-frame clones alone and is incomplete. This sample has 100,000 to 150,000 clones, with more than 85% found just once. This record comes from a study of T cell responses to AZD1222 COVID-19 vaccine. Notes on the study in general: Spike-specific TCRs gained breadth and depth after people received two AZD1222 doses. Among AZD1222 vaccinees, only six or seven were seropositive at baseline.

This TCR was sampled from an adult in good health. The sample was peripheral blood, taken on day 0 of AZD1222 vaccination.

CDR3 DNA: TGTGCCAGCAGCTTAGCGGTGGGAGAGGCAGATACGCAGTATTTT. This codes for CASSLAVGEADTQYF. The chain combines TRBV7-6 with TRBJ2-3, with TRBD2 as a possible D gene (5 bases). V was clipped by 0 bases and J by 4 bases, with 11 bases between them. Germline assignment: CDR1 SGHVS and CDR2 FNYEAQ. The CDR3 is made up of 15 amino acids.